This TCR beta chain was identified in a study of blood T cell repertoires in COVID-19. About the research overall: Donors in the United States, Italy and Spain gave samples during acute or convalescent COVID-19.

Generated by immunoSEQ multiplex PCR, the TCRdb table keeps only in-frame clones and is missing some. The sample carries around 250,000 clones, under 90% recorded once. Sequenced sample: peripheral blood. The TCR sequence derives from a human donor in a cohort sampled during active COVID-19.

The CDR3 coding sequence is TGCGCCAGCAGCCAAGGGTCCCTCGCGGGGGGACAGGAGACCCAGTACTTC. Protein product: CASSQGSLAGGQETQYF. The gene calls are TRBV4-1 and TRBJ2-5, with D possibly TRBD2 on 8 matching bases. V was pared by 1 base and J by 5 bases, with 20 bases between. Per germline, CDR1 MGHRA and CDR2 YSYEKL. The length of the CDR3 is 17 residues.